Presented here are 4 T cell receptor beta chains from one specimen sequenced in a study of blood T cells in healthy people across ages. A second PCR of about 6 to 12 cycles used a sample-barcoded 5' primer and a J-beta primer mix. Each CDR3 protein is one row after TCRdb ran MiXCR on the 5' RACE reads. The data show 700,000 to 900,000 distinct CDR3 sequences, around half seen once. The material sequenced was blood. The receptor set was obtained from an elderly man in good health.

CDR3 in DNA: TGCAGTGCTAGCCTAACTGGGGGCAATGAGCAGTTCTTC. It specifies CSASLTGGNEQFF. The chain carries TRBV20-1 and TRBJ2-1; D may correspond to TRBD1 or TRBD2 (5 bases each). CDR3 length: 13 residues. Germline loops: CDR1 DFQATT, CDR2 SNEGSKA (reference sequence). The ends were cut back, 3 bases at V and 6 bases at J, with 12 bases in the middle.

This clonotype was seen more than once but under ten times. The chain joins TRBV29-1 to TRBJ1-2, with D tentatively TRBD1 (5 bases). The CDR3 sequence is 15 residues long. Germline loops: CDR1 SQVTM, CDR2 ANQGSEA. Trimming shortened V by 3 bases and J by 3 bases, and 17 bases separated the two germline ends. The CDR3, as DNA: TGCAGCGTTGAGGGGGACTCGGGGCGCTACTATGGCTACACCTTC. This encodes CSVEGDSGRYYGYTF.

The chain uses TRBV6-5 and TRBJ2-4; a weak D match, TRBD2 (5 bases). The germline V gene encodes CDR1 MNHEY and CDR2 SVGAGI. CDR3 length: 16 residues. V lost 7 bases and J lost 13, with 29 bases in between. The chain's CDR3 is CASTRNAGRVYNEQYF. The CDR3 nucleotides are TGTGCCAGCACCCGGAATGCGGGTCGAGTCTACAATGAGCAGTACTTC.

CDR3 sequence: CASSLDLSPDYGYTF. In DNA form, the CDR3 reads TGTGCCAGCTCACTGGACCTAAGCCCCGACTATGGCTACACCTTC. This rearrangement joins TRBV18 to TRBJ1-2; D remains ambiguous. Trimming stripped 4 bases from V and 3 bases from J, with 15 bases between. Germline values: CDR1 KGHSH, CDR2 LQKENI. CDR3 length equals 15 residues.